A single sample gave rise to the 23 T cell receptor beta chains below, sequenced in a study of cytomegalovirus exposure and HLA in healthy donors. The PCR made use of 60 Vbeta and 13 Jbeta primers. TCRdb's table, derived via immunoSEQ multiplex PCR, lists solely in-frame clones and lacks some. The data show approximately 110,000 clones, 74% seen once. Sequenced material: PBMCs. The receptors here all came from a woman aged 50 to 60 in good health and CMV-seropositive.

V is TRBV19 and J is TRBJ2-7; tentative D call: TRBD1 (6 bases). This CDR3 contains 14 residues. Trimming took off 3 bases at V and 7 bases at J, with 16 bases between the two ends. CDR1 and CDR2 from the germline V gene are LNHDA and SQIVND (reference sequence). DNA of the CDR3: TGTGCCAGTAGTATTCAGGGGCCGGGCGGGGAGCAGTACTTC. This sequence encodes CASSIQGPGGEQYF.

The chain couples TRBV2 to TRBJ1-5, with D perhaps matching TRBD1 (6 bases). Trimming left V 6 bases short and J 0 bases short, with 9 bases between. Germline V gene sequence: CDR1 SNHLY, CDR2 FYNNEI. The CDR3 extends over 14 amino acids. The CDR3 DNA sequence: TGTGCCAGCAGCGGGACATCTAGCAATCAGCCCCAGCATTTT. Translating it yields CASSGTSSNQPQHF.

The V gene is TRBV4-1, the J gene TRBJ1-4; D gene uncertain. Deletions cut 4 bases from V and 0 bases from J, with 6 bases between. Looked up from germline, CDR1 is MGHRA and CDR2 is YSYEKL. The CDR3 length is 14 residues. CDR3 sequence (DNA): TGCGCCAGCAGCCCGGACTCAACTAATGAAAAACTGTTTTTT. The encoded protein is CASSPDSTNEKLFF.

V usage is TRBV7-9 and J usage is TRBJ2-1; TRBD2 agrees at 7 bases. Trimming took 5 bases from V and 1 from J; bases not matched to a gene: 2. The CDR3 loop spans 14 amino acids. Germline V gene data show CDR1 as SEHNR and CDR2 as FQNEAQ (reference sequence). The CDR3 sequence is CASSLGGSYNEQFF. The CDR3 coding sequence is TGTGCCAGCAGCCTGGGGGGGTCCTACAATGAGCAGTTCTTC.

CDR3 bases: TGTGCCAGCAGCTCGGGAGTAAATTACGAGCAGTACTTC. Amino acid sequence: CASSSGVNYEQYF. J is TRBJ2-5 and V is TRBV6-6; D is perhaps TRBD2 (6 bases). The J call may be incorrect, as the DNA end agrees better with TRBJ2-7. There are 13 residues in the CDR3. Germline V gene sequence: CDR1 MNHNY, CDR2 SVGAGI (reference sequence).

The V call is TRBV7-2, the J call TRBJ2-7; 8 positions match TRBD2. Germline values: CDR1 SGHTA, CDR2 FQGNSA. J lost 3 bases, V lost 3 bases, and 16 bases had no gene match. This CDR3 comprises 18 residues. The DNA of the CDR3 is TGTGCCAGCAGCTTGACATTTGGGGTCGGGGGGGCCAGCTACGAGCAGTACTTC. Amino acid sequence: CASSLTFGVGGASYEQYF.

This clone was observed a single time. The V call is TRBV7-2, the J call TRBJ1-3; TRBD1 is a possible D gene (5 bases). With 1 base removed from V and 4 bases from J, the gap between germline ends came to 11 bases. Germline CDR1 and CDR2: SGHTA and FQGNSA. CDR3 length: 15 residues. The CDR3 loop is CASSLVAGYGNTIYF. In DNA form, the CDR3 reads TGTGCCAGCAGCTTAGTTGCAGGGTACGGAAACACCATATATTTT.

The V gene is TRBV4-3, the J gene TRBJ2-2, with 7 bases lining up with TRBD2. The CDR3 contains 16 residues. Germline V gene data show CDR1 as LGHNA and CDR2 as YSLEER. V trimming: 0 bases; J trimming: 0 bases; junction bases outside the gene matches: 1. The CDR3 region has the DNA TGCGCCAGCAGCCAAGAAGCGGGGTCGAACACCGGGGAGCTGTTTTTT. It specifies CASSQEAGSNTGELFF.

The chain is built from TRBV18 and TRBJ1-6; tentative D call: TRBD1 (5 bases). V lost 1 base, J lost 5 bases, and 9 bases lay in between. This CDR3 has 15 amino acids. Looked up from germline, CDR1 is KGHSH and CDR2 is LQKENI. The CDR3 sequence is CASSPHPGNNSPLHF. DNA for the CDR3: TGTGCCAGCTCACCACACCCAGGGAATAATTCACCCCTCCACTTT.

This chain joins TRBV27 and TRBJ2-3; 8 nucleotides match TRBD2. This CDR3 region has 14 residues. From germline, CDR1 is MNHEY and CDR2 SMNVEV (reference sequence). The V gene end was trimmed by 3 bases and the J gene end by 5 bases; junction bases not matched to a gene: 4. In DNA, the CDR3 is TGTGCCAGCAGTTTTGGGACTAGGGTAGATACGCAGTATTTT. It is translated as CASSFGTRVDTQYF.

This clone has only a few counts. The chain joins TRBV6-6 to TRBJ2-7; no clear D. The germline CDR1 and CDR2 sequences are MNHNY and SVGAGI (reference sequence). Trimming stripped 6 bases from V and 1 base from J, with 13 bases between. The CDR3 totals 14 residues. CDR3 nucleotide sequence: TGTGCCAGCAGGTTGTTAGGAGAATCCTACGAGCAGTACTTC. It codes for CASRLLGESYEQYF.

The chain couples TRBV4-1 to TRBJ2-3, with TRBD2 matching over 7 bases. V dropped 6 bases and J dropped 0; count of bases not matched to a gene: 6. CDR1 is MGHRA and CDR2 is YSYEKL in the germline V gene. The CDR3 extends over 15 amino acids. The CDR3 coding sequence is TGCGCCAGCAGTCGAAGACTAGCTAGCACAGATACGCAGTATTTT. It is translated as CASSRRLASTDTQYF.

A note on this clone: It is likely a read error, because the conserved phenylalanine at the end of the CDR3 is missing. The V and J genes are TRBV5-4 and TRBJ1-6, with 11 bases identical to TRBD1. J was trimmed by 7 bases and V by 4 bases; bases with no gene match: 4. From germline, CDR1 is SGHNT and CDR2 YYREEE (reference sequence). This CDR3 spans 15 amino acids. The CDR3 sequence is CASSPGQGGNSPLHL. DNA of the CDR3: TGTGCCAGCAGCCCGGGACAGGGGGGGAATTCACCCCTCCACCTT.

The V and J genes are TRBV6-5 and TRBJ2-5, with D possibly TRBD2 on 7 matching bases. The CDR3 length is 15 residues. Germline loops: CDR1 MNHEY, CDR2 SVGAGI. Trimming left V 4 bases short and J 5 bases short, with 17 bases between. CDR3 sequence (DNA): TGTGCCAGCAGTTCCTGGGGGGGCCGACGGGAGACCCAGTACTTC. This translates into CASSSWGGRRETQYF.

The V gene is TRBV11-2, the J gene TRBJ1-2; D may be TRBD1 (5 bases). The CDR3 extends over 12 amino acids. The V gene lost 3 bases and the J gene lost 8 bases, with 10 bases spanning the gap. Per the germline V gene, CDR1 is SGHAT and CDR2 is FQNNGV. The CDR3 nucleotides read TGTGCCAGCAGCTTGTGGGGCGGAGGCTACACCTTC. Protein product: CASSLWGGGYTF.

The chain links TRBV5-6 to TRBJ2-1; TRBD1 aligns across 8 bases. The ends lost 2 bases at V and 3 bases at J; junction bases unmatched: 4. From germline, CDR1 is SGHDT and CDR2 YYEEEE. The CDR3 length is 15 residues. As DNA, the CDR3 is TGTGCCAGCAGCTTCCCGGGACAGGTCTACAATGAGCAGTTCTTC. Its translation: CASSFPGQVYNEQFF.

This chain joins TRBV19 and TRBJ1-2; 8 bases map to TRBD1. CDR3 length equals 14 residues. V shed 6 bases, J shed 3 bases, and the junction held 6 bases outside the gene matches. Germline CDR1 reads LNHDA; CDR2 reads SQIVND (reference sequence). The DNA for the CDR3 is TGTGCCAGTAGACCGGACAGGGTACACTATGGCTACACCTTC. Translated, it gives CASRPDRVHYGYTF.

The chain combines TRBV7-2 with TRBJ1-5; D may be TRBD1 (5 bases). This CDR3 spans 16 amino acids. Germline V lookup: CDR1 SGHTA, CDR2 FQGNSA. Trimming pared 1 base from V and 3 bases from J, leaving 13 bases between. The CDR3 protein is CASSLVGGRNNQPQHF. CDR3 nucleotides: TGTGCCAGCAGCTTAGTGGGGGGTCGGAACAATCAGCCCCAGCATTTT. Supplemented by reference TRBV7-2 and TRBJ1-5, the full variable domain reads GAGVSQSPSNKVTEKGKDVELRCDPISGHTALYWYRQSLGQGLEFLIYFQGNSAPDKSGLPSDRFSAERTGGSVSTLTIQRTQQEDSAVYLCASSLVGGRNNQPQHFGDGTRLSIL.

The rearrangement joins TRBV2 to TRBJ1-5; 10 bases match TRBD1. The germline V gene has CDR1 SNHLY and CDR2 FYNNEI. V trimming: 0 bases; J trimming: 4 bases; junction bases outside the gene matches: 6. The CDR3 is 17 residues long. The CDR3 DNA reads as TGTGCCAGCAGTGAAGCGCTTGGACAGGGGGGAAATCAGCCCCAGCATTTT. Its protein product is CASSEALGQGGNQPQHF.

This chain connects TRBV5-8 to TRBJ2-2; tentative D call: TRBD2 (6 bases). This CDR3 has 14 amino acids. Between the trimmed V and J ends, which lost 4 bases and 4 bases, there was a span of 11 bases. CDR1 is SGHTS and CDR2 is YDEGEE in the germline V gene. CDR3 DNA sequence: TGTGCCAGCAGCAACCGGGAGCCCACCGGGGAGCTGTTTTTT. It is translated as CASSNREPTGELFF.

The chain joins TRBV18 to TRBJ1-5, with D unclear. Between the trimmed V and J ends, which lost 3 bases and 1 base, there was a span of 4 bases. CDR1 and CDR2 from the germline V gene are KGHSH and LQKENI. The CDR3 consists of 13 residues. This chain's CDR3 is CASSPASNQPQHF. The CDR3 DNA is TGTGCCAGCTCACCGGCCAGCAATCAGCCCCAGCATTTT.

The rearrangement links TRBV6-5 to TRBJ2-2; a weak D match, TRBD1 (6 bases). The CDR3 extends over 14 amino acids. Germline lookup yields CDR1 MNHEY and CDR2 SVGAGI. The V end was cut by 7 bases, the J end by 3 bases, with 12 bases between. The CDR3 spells CASKGEGDTGELFF. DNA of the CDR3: TGTGCCAGCAAAGGAGAGGGGGACACCGGGGAGCTGTTTTTT.

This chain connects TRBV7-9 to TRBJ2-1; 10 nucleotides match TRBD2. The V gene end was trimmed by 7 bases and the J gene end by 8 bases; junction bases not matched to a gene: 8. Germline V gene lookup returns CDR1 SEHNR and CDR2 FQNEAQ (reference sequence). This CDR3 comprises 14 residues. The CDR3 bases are TGTGCCAGCATTTTAGCTAGCGGGGGATATGAGCAGTTCTTC. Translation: CASILASGGYEQFF.